Here is one T cell receptor beta chain with its context. Its cognate antigen has yet to be identified. A clone one base away is much larger, so this may be a read error. Per the germline V gene, SGHVS is the CDR1 and FQNEAQ is the CDR2. Measured from the cysteine to the phenylalanine, the CDR3 is 13 residues long. The retained sequence is limited to the CDR3, 39 bases, with the frame set at the first base. This sample is part of a study of Graves' ophthalmopathy and Graves' hyperthyroidism (dated by TCRdb to 2016 to 2018). Background on the whole study: Hyperthyroidism was defined as stable when no progression to ophthalmopathy occurred within 18 months of follow-up. T-cell repertoires of thyroid tissue and blood were compared in 5 or 6 hyperthyroidism patients. For independent validation, a separate cohort was made up of about 18 hyperthyroidism patients plus 17 patients who later progressed from hyperthyroidism to ophthalmopathy. Following sample collection, hyperthyroidism patients were given methimazole at a starting dose of 30 mg daily, and ophthalmopathy patients were given high-dose intravenous methylprednisolone. To explore V-J signatures distinguishing ophthalmopathy from hyperthyroidism, a discovery set of under 110 patients (roughly 45 ophthalmopathy, about 57 stable hyperthyroidism) was enrolled. To tell Graves' ophthalmopathy apart from Graves' hyperthyroidism, and to predict which patients would progress to ophthalmopathy, the study relied on TCR beta repertoire signatures. In total, 120 to 150 blood samples were TCR-sequenced: roughly 45 ophthalmopathy, under 85 hyperthyroidism and approximately 17 hyperthyroidism-to-ophthalmopathy patients.

Hyperthyroidism patients were newly diagnosed, with disease duration under 2 months, and aged 18 to 65 years. Patients with other autoimmune diseases, uncontrolled infections, pregnancy or lactation were excluded from the study. Clinical symptoms, serum thyroxine, TRAb, thyroid ultrasound and orbital computed tomography formed the basis of the diagnosis. Total RNA was extracted with Trizol reagent and quality-checked on an Agilent 2100 Bioanalyzer. The paper as a whole reports these results and caveats: The 13-signature model separated ophthalmopathy from stable hyperthyroidism with approximately 90% sensitivity and roughly 84% specificity in cross-validation, and 80%/75% in the test set. In validation, the model predicted ophthalmopathy progression with less than 71% sensitivity and roughly 78% specificity; eleven to twelve predicted patients were CT-confirmed with GO in a median of about 6.2 months. No statistical method was used to predetermine the sample size, and group allocation was not hidden from the investigators. Most of the expanded thyroid clonotypes with a frequency above 0.001 were also detected in blood, and it was suggested that the thyroid immune response may be reflected by blood repertoires.

TCR beta CDR3 regions were amplified from RNA transcripts for repertoire sequencing. HTBI primers and the Qiagen OneStep RT-PCR kit were used in a first-round RT-PCR, which was followed by a second-round multiplex PCR, size selection and purification. Sequencing of the libraries was carried out on an Illumina HiSeq2000 in paired-end mode with 100 bp reads. The original methods were these. SOAPnuke was used for read processing, and reads with adapters, uncalled bases, a mean Phred below 15, or no exact constant-primer or identifier match were discarded. COPE v1.2.5 was used to merge the high-quality paired reads. Each unique nucleotide sequence was defined as a clonotype, and clonotypes were aligned to IMGT TRB V, D and J references with MiTCR v1.1. Only V-J combinations with frequency above 0.0001 were analysed, covering 99% to 99.2% of repertoires. A TCR clonal expansion and chaos score per V-J combination was defined as the ratio of F50 clonal expansion to chaos observed in the TCRdist matrix. Welch's t-statistics and random forest were used to narrow the features down to over ten V-J combinations, which were then fed into a naive Bayes classifier. Thyroid-blood repertoire similarity was quantified with the Morisita-Horn index. TCRdb cleaned the public reads at Q25 with fastp, built clones with MiXCR and kept in-frame beta chains. CDR3 protein duplicates are merged, each entry listing the most common genes and DNA. These V and J calls are TCRdb output, not the study's own analysis. For this sample the table gives some 1.1 million distinct CDR3 sequences, of which less than 45% were detected only once. In total, the top ten clones hold around 10% of the sample.

This clonotype originated in an adult man with Graves' hyperthyroidism. Recombination connected TRBV7-8 to TRBJ1-3; confidence is insufficient to name the D gene. Sequencing was performed on peripheral blood or thyroid tissue (not recorded which). This receptor has the CDR3 CSSSSHPGNTIYF. The DNA reads as follows: TGTTCCAGCAGCTCCCACCCTGGAAACACCATATATTTT.